The source of this T cell receptor (beta chain) is a study of cytomegalovirus exposure and HLA in healthy donors. The PCR used 60 Vbeta and 13 Jbeta primers. The data were produced by immunoSEQ multiplex PCR, yet TCRdb's version contains in-frame clones alone and is incomplete. The data show 100,000 to 150,000 clones, with over 15% seen just once and roughly 3% held by the top ten. This clone was found a few times. Material: PBMCs. The clonotype was recovered from a female donor in good health and CMV-seropositive.

CDR3 DNA: TGTGCCATCAGTGGACCACAGAACTATGGCTACACCTTC. Amino acids: CAISGPQNYGYTF. The rearrangement uses TRBV10-3 and TRBJ1-2; D is ambiguous. The CDR3 has 13 residues. Per the germline V gene, CDR1 is ENHRY and CDR2 is SYGVKD. With 4 bases removed from V and 2 bases from J, the gap between germline ends came to 8 bases.